Included here is one T cell receptor (beta chain) sequence, with context. The sample belongs to a study of blood T cell repertoires in COVID-19. The overall study: Samples taken during acute and convalescent COVID-19 were collected in the United States, Italy and Spain. The cDNA or gDNA used as material had been derived from T cells, B-cell-depleted T cells, or PBMCs.

Using immunoSEQ multiplex PCR, the repertoire was profiled, and TCRdb retains in-frame clones only, with some absent. The profile shows more than 300,000 clones, 85% to 90% of them singletons. The specimen was peripheral blood. The TCR comes from a woman aged 40-49 years with COVID-19, enrolled during active disease.

Here the CDR3 DNA reads TGCGCCAGCAGCCGACAGGACAGGGAACAAGAGACCCAGTACTTC. It is translated as CASSRQDREQETQYF. The V call is TRBV4-3, the J call TRBJ2-5, with TRBD1 matching over 8 bases. Germline V CDR1 and CDR2: LGHNA, YSLEER. The CDR3 has 15 amino acids. The J segment lost 2 bases and the V segment lost 4 bases, leaving 6 bases of the junction unmatched.